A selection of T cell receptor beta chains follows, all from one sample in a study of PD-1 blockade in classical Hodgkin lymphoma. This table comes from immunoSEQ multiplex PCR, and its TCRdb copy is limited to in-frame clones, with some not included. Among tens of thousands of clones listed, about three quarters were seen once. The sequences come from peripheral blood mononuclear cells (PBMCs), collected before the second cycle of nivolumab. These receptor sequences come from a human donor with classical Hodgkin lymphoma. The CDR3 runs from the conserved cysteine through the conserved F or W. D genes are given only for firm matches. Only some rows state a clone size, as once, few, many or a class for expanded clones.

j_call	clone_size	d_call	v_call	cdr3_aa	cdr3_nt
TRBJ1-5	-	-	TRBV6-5	CASRIDRTSNQPQHF	TGTGCCAGCAGGATAGACAGGACCAGTAATCAGCCCCAGCATTTT
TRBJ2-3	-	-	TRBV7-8	CASSPTSNLPQYF	TGTGCCAGCAGCCCAACCTCTAACCTGCCGCAGTATTTT
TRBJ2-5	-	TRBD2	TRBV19	CASSLRGGVQETQYF	TGTGCCAGTAGCCTACGGGGGGGTGTCCAAGAGACCCAGTACTTC
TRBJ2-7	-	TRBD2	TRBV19	CASSIGLAEYYEQYF	TGTGCCAGTAGTATAGGACTAGCGGAATACTACGAGCAGTACTTC
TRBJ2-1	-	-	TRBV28	CASSRPVTDSYNEQFF	TGTGCCAGCAGTCGACCTGTCACGGACAGTTACAATGAGCAGTTCTTC
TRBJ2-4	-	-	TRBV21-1	CASSKYGDGKNIQYF	TGTGCCAGCAGCAAATACGGGGACGGGAAGAACATTCAGTACTTC
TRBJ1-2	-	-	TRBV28	CASRTEDNYGYTF	TGTGCCAGCAGAACAGAAGATAACTATGGCTACACCTTC
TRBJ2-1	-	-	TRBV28	CASNSRGKSSYNEQFF	TGTGCCAGCAACTCCCGGGGGAAGAGCTCCTACAATGAGCAGTTCTTC
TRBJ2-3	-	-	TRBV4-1	CASRGRDTDTQYF	TGCGCCAGTCGGGGACGCGACACAGATACGCAGTATTTT
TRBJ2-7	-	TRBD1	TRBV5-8	CASSLAGTGIPVTWAEQYF	TGTGCCAGCAGCTTGGCCGGGACAGGGATTCCCGTTACGTGGGCCGAGCAGTACTTC
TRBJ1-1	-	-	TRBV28	CASRVHRDGTEAFF	TGTGCCAGCAGAGTTCACAGGGACGGGACTGAAGCTTTCTTT
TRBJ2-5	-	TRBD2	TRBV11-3	CASSLEGGRGETQYF	TGTGCCAGCAGCTTAGAAGGCGGGAGAGGCGAGACCCAGTACTTC
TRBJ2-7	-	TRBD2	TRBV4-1	CASSQDTSGNPLEQYF	TGCGCCAGCAGCCAAGATACTAGCGGTAATCCCCTCGAGCAGTACTTC
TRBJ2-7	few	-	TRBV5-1	CASSSQGTTTEQYF	TGCGCCAGCAGCTCCCAGGGAACAACTACCGAGCAGTACTTC
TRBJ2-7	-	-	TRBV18	CASSPGTYEQYF	TGTGCCAGCTCACCGGGGACGTACGAGCAGTACTTC
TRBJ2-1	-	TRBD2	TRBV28	CASSSLAGGRNEQFF	TGTGCCAGCAGTTCTCTAGCGGGGGGCCGCAATGAGCAGTTCTTC
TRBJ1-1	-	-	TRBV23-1	CASSQSISTRGLNTEAFF	TGCGCCAGCAGTCAATCGATCAGTACAAGGGGCTTGAACACTGAAGCTTTCTTT
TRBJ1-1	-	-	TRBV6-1	CASSDPGTRRTEAFF	TGTGCCAGCAGTGACCCCGGGACGAGGAGGACTGAAGCTTTCTTT
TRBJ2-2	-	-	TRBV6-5	CASSYRGTGELFF	TGTGCCAGCAGTTACCGGGGCACCGGGGAGCTGTTTTTT
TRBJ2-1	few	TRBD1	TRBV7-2	CASSKGQGNNEQFF	TGTGCCAGCAGCAAAGGACAGGGGAACAATGAGCAGTTCTTC
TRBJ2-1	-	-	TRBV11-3	CASSLRGDNEQFF	TGTGCCAGCAGCTTAAGGGGGGATAATGAGCAGTTCTTC
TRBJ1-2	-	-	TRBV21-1	CAFLWGQGEVYGYTF	TGTGCCTTTCTTTGGGGCCAGGGAGAGGTCTATGGCTACACCTTC
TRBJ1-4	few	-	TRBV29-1	CSGRGVCEF	TGCAGCGGTCGAGGGGTATGTGAATTT
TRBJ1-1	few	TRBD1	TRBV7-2	CASSARQGAGTEAFF	TGTGCCAGCAGCGCGCGACAGGGGGCGGGCACTGAAGCTTTCTTT
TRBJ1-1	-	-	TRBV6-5	CASSGGHFPEAFF	TGTGCCAGCAGTGGTGGACACTTCCCTGAAGCTTTCTTT
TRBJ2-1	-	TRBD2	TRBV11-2	CASSSQAGSYNEQFF	TGTGCCAGCAGCTCCCAAGCGGGATCCTACAATGAGCAGTTCTTC
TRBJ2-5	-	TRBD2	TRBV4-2	CASSLRTSGEFQETQYF	TGTGCCAGCAGCCTCAGGACTAGCGGGGAGTTCCAAGAGACCCAGTACTTC
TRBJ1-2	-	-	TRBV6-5	CASRGGSRYGYTF	TGTGCCAGCCGGGGGGGCAGCCGATATGGCTACACCTTC
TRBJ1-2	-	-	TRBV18	CASSPGLNYGYTF	TGTGCCAGCTCACCGGGCCTTAACTATGGCTACACCTTC
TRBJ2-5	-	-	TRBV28	CASSLISGSQETQYF	TGTGCCAGCAGTTTAATATCGGGCTCCCAAGAGACCCAGTACTTC
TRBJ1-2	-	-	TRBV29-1	CSVLGGDYGYTF	TGCAGCGTTCTGGGGGGCGACTATGGCTACACCTTC
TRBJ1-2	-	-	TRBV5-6	CASSLVLYGYTF	TGTGCCAGCAGCTTGGTCTTATATGGCTACACCTTC
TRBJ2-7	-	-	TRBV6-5	CASSYSLYGSYEQYF	TGTGCCAGCAGTTACTCCCTATACGGATCCTACGAGCAGTACTTC
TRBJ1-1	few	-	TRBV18	CASSPREYTEAFF	TGTGCCAGCTCACCGAGGGAGTACACTGAAGCTTTCTTT
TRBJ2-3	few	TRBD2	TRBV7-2	CASSLGLAGYTQYF	TGTGCCAGCAGCTTAGGATTAGCGGGGTATACGCAGTATTTT
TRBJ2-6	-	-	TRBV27	CASSSHSSGANVLTF	TGTGCCAGCAGTTCGCACTCCTCTGGGGCTAACGTCCTGACTTTC
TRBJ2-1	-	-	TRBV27	CASSLGLYNEQFF	TGTGCCAGCAGTCTCGGACTATACAATGAGCAGTTCTTC
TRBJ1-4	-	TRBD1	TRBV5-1	CASSSGGRGEKLFF	TGCGCCAGCAGCTCAGGGGGTCGAGGTGAAAAACTGTTTTTT
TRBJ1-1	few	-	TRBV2	CASSENGLMNTEAFF	TGTGCCAGCAGTGAAAATGGGTTGATGAACACTGAAGCTTTCTTT
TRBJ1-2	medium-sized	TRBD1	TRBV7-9	CASSFPTGIYGYTF	TGTGCCAGCAGCTTCCCGACAGGGATCTATGGCTACACCTTC
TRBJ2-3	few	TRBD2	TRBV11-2	CASSPQRGLGTQYF	TGTGCCAGCAGCCCCCAGCGGGGGCTAGGCACGCAGTATTTT